The subject of this entry is one T cell receptor (beta chain). The antigen is undetermined. This CDR3 region has 14 residues. V lost 6 bases, J lost 6 bases, and 18 bases lay in between. CDR1 SGHRS and CDR2 YFSETQ come from the germline V gene. Sequencing libraries made from TCR beta cDNA carried unique molecular identifiers. TCRdb processed the PCR reads anew with MiXCR; each CDR3 protein has one entry. The table records about 190,000 distinct CDR3 sequences, 25% to 30% of them present only once. The sample belongs to a study of post-analysis software for immune sequencing data. Points from the study as a whole: The five TRBV segments detected at higher frequency in patients than in controls included TRBV5-6, TRBV5-1 and TRBV20-1.

V and J are TRBV5-1 and TRBJ1-1; D call uncertain. The clonotype was recovered from a girl younger than 18 with multiple sclerosis. The sample taken for sequencing was blood. CDR3 bases: TGCGCCAGCACCATACCCCGTCCGGGATCTGAAGCTTTCTTT. Its protein is CASTIPRPGSEAFF.